Here is one T cell receptor beta chain with its context. Its cognate antigen has yet to be identified. No base quality values were provided; no much bigger clone lies one nucleotide off. TCRbeta CDR3 regions were amplified from genomic DNA by means of the immunoSEQ Assay, a bias-controlled multiplex PCR. The original pipeline was this. The number of nucleated cells in each sample was estimated from the amplification of reference gene primers within the assay. To quantify the absolute abundance of each unique TCRbeta CDR3 rearrangement, sequence reads were collapsed and filtered. For each sample, productive Simpson clonality was calculated by taking the square root of Simpson's diversity index across productive rearrangements. The table was pulled from immuneACCESS by TCRdb, which kept in-frame rearrangements only. Such tables lose some clones; where checked, under half of the loss comes from unresolved V genes, and the rest has no known cause. D and trimming were read from the DNA, whereas the V and J calls and clone size are those reported in that table. This sample holds over 85,000 clones; 80% to 90% were observed only once. Approximately 15% of the sample lies in the top ten.

CDR1 and CDR2 were assigned from the germline V gene as SGHDT and YYEEEE. V is cut by 1 base and J by 1 base, and the space between the germline ends is 18 bases. Taken from cysteine to phenylalanine, the CDR3 has 17 residues. Kept here is only the CDR3 DNA, which spans 51 bases and is read in frame from base 1. The sample belongs to a study of blood T cell repertoires in COVID-19 (dated by TCRdb to between 2020 and 2021). Regarding the complete study: Samples covering the acute and convalescent phases of COVID-19 were provided by collaborators in the United States, Italy and Spain. Deeply sampled blood TCRbeta repertoires from subjects exposed to, actively infected with, or recovered from COVID-19 were included in the dataset. The repertoires were made available in a free public database intended to serve as a resource for research on the immune response to SARS-CoV-2. The material from the prospective study consisted of cDNA or gDNA derived from T cells, B-cell-depleted T cells, or PBMCs. Samples came from the ongoing ImmuneRACE study (first 160 participants) plus 1,254 subjects from 6 global collaborators. The sample metadata nearly always contained a de-identified subject ID, COVID-19 status, age in years and sex. Where available, HLA class I and class II types were taken from metadata supplied by the sample provider and were not determined by assay-based typing. Broad study findings and their caveats: How much clinical and demographic metadata was included differed by source and by participant, and the metadata was provided uncurated.

Each collaborating institution followed its own protocols to collect whole blood in K2EDTA tubes. For TCRbeta analysis, collaborators shipped samples in one of three forms: frozen whole blood, isolated PBMCs, or DNA extracted from either of those sample types. This TCR was sampled from a woman aged 60-70 years with acute or convalescent COVID-19. The sample comprised peripheral blood. The sequence links TRBV5-6 to TRBJ2-7; matching of 5 bases hints at TRBD2 as the D gene. In nucleotide form, the sequence is TGTGCCAGCAGCTTGTTTGTTACGGCAGGACTTTCCTACGAGCAGTACTTC. Its coded protein is CASSLFVTAGLSYEQYF.